This T cell receptor (beta chain) was profiled in a study of T cells after yellow fever vaccination. Study results and caveats: Among all clonotypes, a small share was observed in both CD4 and CD8 compartments. The secondary response peaked faster, at day 5 versus 15, but was weaker.

The CDR3 totals 15 residues. Germline CDR1 and CDR2: LNHDA and SQIVND (reference sequence). V lost 3 bases to trimming and J lost 8 bases; unmatched junction nucleotides: 8. Researchers made TCR cDNA using 5'RACE template switching, and this step added a universal primer site and UMIs. TCRdb re-analysed the 5' RACE reads in MiXCR, keeping a single row per CDR3 protein. The sample shows approximately 170,000 distinct CDR3 sequences, roughly 11% of them seen only once. This clonotype was seen more than once but under ten times. Antigen specificity is unknown. The starting material was CD8+ T cells sorted from PBMCs, obtained 15 days after the yellow fever booster vaccination. V usage is TRBV19 and J usage is TRBJ2-1, with 9 bases identical to TRBD2. This receptor was identified in a man younger than 35 who received the YFV17D yellow fever vaccine. The CDR3 reads CASSIIGGGADEQFF. In DNA form, the CDR3 reads TGTGCCAGTAGTATTATTGGCGGGGGGGCAGATGAGCAGTTCTTC.